This T cell receptor (beta chain) is drawn from a study of OX40 agonist ivuxolimab in advanced cancers. Measured with immunoSEQ multiplex PCR; TCRdb has only the in-frame clones, and not every one. Of roughly 40,000 clones in the sample, roughly 86% were seen once. This clone was seen once. V was cut by 7 bases and J by 6 bases, with 12 bases left in between. Germline V lookup: CDR1 GTSNPN, CDR2 SVGIG (reference sequence). CDR3 size: 12 residues. The TCR comes from an adult with an advanced solid tumor such as melanoma, head and neck, liver or kidney cancer. The source material was CD4+ or CD8+ T cells sorted from blood, sampled in a trial of the OX40 agonist ivuxolimab. The J gene is TRBJ2-2, the V gene TRBV30; no reliable D call. The CDR3 coding sequence is TGTGCCTCCGCGGTTAGGGCCGGGGAGCTGTTTTTT. Translation gives CASAVRAGELFF.